This T cell receptor beta chain originates from a study of response to subunit inactivated influenza vaccine. The study, taken as a whole, reports: The study's authors posited that every seasonal influenza vaccination enlists few new T cells.

Via MiXCR, TCRdb re-called the RT-PCR reads, giving one row per CDR3 protein. This table has hundreds of thousands of distinct CDR3 sequences, roughly 27% appearing once. This CDR3 comprises 14 residues. V lost 7 bases, J lost 4 bases, and 7 bases stayed unmatched. Germline CDR1 and CDR2: SEHNR and FQNEAQ (reference sequence). About this clonotype itself: Its matching antigen is unknown.

The sequencing used CD4+ T cells sorted from PBMCs, collected approximately 5 days after vaccination. This clonotype was obtained from a man over 45 who received an inactivated influenza vaccine. The chain carries TRBV7-9 and TRBJ2-3; TRBD1 matches at 8 bases. The CDR3 loop is CASTTTGAPDTQYF. Here the CDR3 DNA reads TGTGCCAGCACCACGACAGGGGCCCCAGATACGCAGTATTTT.